Below, 21 T cell receptor beta chains from the same sample are listed, as sequenced in a study of CD8+ T cells in alopecia areata. cDNA prepared by RNA extraction and subsequent reverse transcription served as the template for sequencing. The protocol was immunoSEQ multiplex PCR, while the TCRdb copy is restricted to in-frame clones and leaves out a portion. The sample has hundreds of thousands of clones; around three fifths are singletons. Treatment in this sample: oral pan-JAK inhibitor, 5-10 mg twice daily. The sequences come from CD4+ T cells sorted from blood, collected at roughly week 53, from a patient treated with tofacitinib. The source of these receptors is a human donor with alopecia areata.

The chain employs TRBV29-1 and TRBJ2-5, with no clear D. Germline CDR1 is SQVTM and CDR2 is ANQGSEA. The CDR3 length is 11 residues. V lost 2 bases to trimming and J lost 5 bases, with 6 bases between them. The CDR3 spells CSVEFWETQYF. As DNA, the CDR3 is TGCAGCGTTGAATTTTGGGAGACCCAGTACTTC.

As concerns this clone: At one boundary the junction diverges from the germline segment, which might be a read error. The chain employs TRBV6-1 and TRBJ2-1, with D perhaps matching TRBD1 (6 bases). Germline lookup yields CDR1 MNHNS and CDR2 SASEGT. The CDR3 is 14 amino acids. The CDR3 DNA follows: TGTGCCAGCACTGAACGTTGGGGGCTCCATGAGCAGTTCTTC. Translated, it gives CASTERWGLHEQFF.

This clone has a handful of counts. J is TRBJ1-2 and V is TRBV4-1, with D perhaps TRBD1 (5 bases). CDR3 size: 13 residues. Deletions cut 4 bases from V and 4 bases from J, with 10 bases between. Germline V gives CDR1 MGHRA, CDR2 YSYEKL. As DNA, the CDR3 is TGCGCCAGCAGCCCACAGGAAACCTATGGCTACACCTTC. It specifies CASSPQETYGYTF.

The chain couples TRBV6-1 to TRBJ1-5; a weak D match, TRBD1 (5 bases). CDR1 and CDR2 (germline): MNHNS, SASEGT. V lost 4 bases to trimming and J lost 0 bases, with 16 bases between them. CDR3 length equals 17 residues. CDR3 in DNA: TGTGCCAGCAGTGTCATGGAGGACAACTATAGCAATCAGCCCCAGCATTTT. It is translated as CASSVMEDNYSNQPQHF.

In its sample, this clone was seen a few times. This chain links TRBV13 with TRBJ1-5; tentative D call: TRBD1 (6 bases). Trimming pared 0 bases from V and 6 bases from J, leaving 15 bases between. This CDR3 region has 16 residues. Germline CDR1 and CDR2: PRHDT and FYEKMQ (reference sequence). CDR3 residues: CASSLGGTGGSQPQHF. The CDR3 DNA sequence: TGTGCCAGCAGCTTAGGTGGGACGGGGGGCAGTCAGCCCCAGCATTTT. The full variable domain, completed using reference TRBV13 and TRBJ1-5, is AAGVIQSPRHLIKEKRETATLKCYPIPRHDTVYWYQQGPGQDPQFLISFYEKMQSDKGSIPDRFSAQQFSDYHSELNMSSLELGDSALYFCASSLGGTGGSQPQHFGDGTRLSIL.

This clone was seen a few times. The V gene is TRBV2, the J gene TRBJ1-5, with TRBD1 matching over 9 bases. V lost 5 bases and J lost 4; bases outside the gene matches: 12. The CDR3 length is 17 residues. Looked up from germline, CDR1 is SNHLY and CDR2 is FYNNEI. The CDR3 loop is CASSLRPTGGENQPQHF. The DNA for the CDR3 is TGTGCCAGCAGTTTAAGACCTACAGGGGGCGAAAATCAGCCCCAGCATTTT. Combining the CDR3 with reference TRBV2 and TRBJ1-5 gives the whole variable domain EPEVTQTPSHQVTQMGQEVILRCVPISNHLYFYWYRQILGQKVEFLVSFYNNEISEKSEIFDDQFSVERPDGSNFTLKIRSTKLEDSAMYFCASSLRPTGGENQPQHFGDGTRLSIL.

The gene calls are TRBV4-1 and TRBJ1-2; a weak D match, TRBD1 (5 bases). CDR1 and CDR2 (germline): MGHRA, YSYEKL. Trimming shortened V by 5 bases and J by 3 bases, and 16 bases separated the two germline ends. The CDR3 contains 15 residues. The CDR3 bases are TGCGCCAGCAGCTGGTCAAGGGGAAGTGACTATGGCTACACCTTC. This translates into CASSWSRGSDYGYTF.

The rearrangement links TRBV7-8 to TRBJ1-2; TRBD1 matches 8 bases. CDR3 size: 14 residues. Germline values: CDR1 SGHVS, CDR2 FQNEAQ. V trimming: 5 bases; J trimming: 7 bases; junction bases outside the gene matches: 9. The CDR3 DNA sequence: TGTGCCAGCAGCCCACTGACAGGGGACGGTGGCTACACCTTC. It is translated as CASSPLTGDGGYTF.

The V and J genes are TRBV30 and TRBJ1-5, with D maybe TRBD1 (5 bases). The CDR3 is 18 amino acids. Trimming removed 2 bases from V and 1 base from J, with 21 bases in between. Germline CDR1 is GTSNPN and CDR2 is SVGIG (reference sequence). The CDR3: CAWSPVRGQGKSNQPQHF. CDR3 coding DNA: TGTGCCTGGAGTCCCGTACGCGGGCAGGGAAAAAGCAATCAGCCCCAGCATTTT.

The chain's CDR3 is CAWGGTQSSGNTIYF. CDR3 DNA: TGTGCCTGGGGCGGGACACAGAGCTCTGGAAACACCATATATTTT. This chain joins TRBV30 and TRBJ1-3, with D possibly matching TRBD1 (6 bases). V was cut by 5 bases and J by 0 bases, with 14 bases left in between. The CDR3 sequence is 15 residues long. CDR1 is GTSNPN and CDR2 is SVGIG in the germline V gene (reference sequence).

This clone appeared once. The rearrangement joins TRBV29-1 to TRBJ1-5, with D tentatively TRBD1 (5 bases). Germline assignment: CDR1 SQVTM and CDR2 ANQGSEA. This CDR3 has 14 residues. Trimming removed 4 bases at V and 4 bases at J, with 14 bases between. The CDR3 here is CSVAGGDGNQPQHF. Written as DNA, the CDR3 is TGCAGCGTTGCGGGAGGGGACGGGAATCAGCCCCAGCATTTT.

The CDR3 DNA is TGCAGCGTCAGAAACCCAGGGGCGGTTGCCGAGCAGTACTTC. This gives the protein CSVRNPGAVAEQYF. The genes are TRBV29-1 and TRBJ2-7; TRBD1 is a possible D gene (6 bases). Germline CDR1 is SQVTM and CDR2 is ANQGSEA. The CDR3 loop spans 14 amino acids. Trimming removed 6 bases at V and 6 bases at J, with 21 bases between.

This clone was observed a handful of times. This chain links TRBV29-1 with TRBJ2-3, with 7 positions matching TRBD1. Germline CDR1 reads SQVTM; CDR2 reads ANQGSEA. Trimming took 6 bases from V and 2 from J; bases not matched to a gene: 8. The CDR3 runs 14 residues. Here the CDR3 reads CSVGQVSFTDTQYF. DNA of the CDR3: TGCAGCGTCGGACAGGTATCCTTCACAGATACGCAGTATTTT.

Concerning this clone itself: Distinct nucleotide sequences in the sample also encode this CDR3. The rearrangement joins TRBV30 to TRBJ2-7, with D unresolved. CDR1 GTSNPN and CDR2 SVGIG come from the germline V gene (reference sequence). The CDR3 covers 11 residues. V lost 0 bases and J lost 4, with 4 bases in between. The CDR3 bases are TGTGCCTGGAGTGTACTATACGAGCAGTACTTC. It yields the protein CAWSVLYEQYF. The variable domain in full, completed from reference TRBV30 and TRBJ2-7, reads SQTIHQWPATLVQPVGSPLSLECTVEGTSNPNLYWYRQAAGRGLQLLFYSVGIGQISSEVPQNLSASRPQDRQFILSSKKLLLSDSGFYLCAWSVLYEQYFGPGTRLTVT.

The genes are TRBV4-2 and TRBJ2-3; TRBD1 matches 11 bases. This CDR3 spans 16 amino acids. V was clipped by 4 bases and J by 2 bases; unmatched bases: 5. Per germline, CDR1 LGHNA and CDR2 YNFKEQ. The DNA for the CDR3 is TGTGCCAGCAGCCCCGGGACAGGGGGGACCACAGATACGCAGTATTTT. Its translation is CASSPGTGGTTDTQYF.

The chain combines TRBV2 with TRBJ1-6, with D perhaps TRBD1 (5 bases). V was shortened by 0 bases and J by 10 bases, with 7 bases between the two germline ends. The CDR3 is made up of 13 amino acids. Germline CDR1 is SNHLY and CDR2 is FYNNEI. This chain's CDR3 is CASSEARGSPLHF. In DNA, the CDR3 is TGTGCCAGCAGTGAAGCTCGGGGGTCACCCCTCCACTTT.

This clone was detected only a few times. The chain has TRBV7-3 and TRBJ2-3; D is unclear. CDR1 and CDR2 (germline): SGHTA, FQGTGA. V was pared by 3 bases and J by 8 bases, with 3 bases between. This CDR3 is built from 10 residues. Here the CDR3 DNA reads TGTGCCAGCAGCTTTGTTACGCAGTATTTT. This codes for CASSFVTQYF. The variable domain in full, with the rest retrieved from reference TRBV7-3 and TRBJ2-3, is GAGVSQTPSNKVTEKGKYVELRCDPISGHTALYWYRQSLGQGPEFLIYFQGTGAADDSGLPNDRFFAVRPEGSVSTLKIQRTERGDSAVYLCASSFVTQYFGPGTRLTVL.

The chain uses TRBV10-3 and TRBJ2-7; no reliable D call. V lost 1 base to trimming and J lost 6 bases, with 4 bases between them. CDR1 and CDR2 (germline): ENHRY, SYGVKD. This CDR3 spans 11 amino acids. As DNA, the CDR3 is TGTGCCATCAGTGAGTTGTCCGAGCAGTACTTC. Encoded protein: CAISELSEQYF.

This clone has just one count. This chain joins TRBV20-1 and TRBJ2-5, with 9 bases aligning to TRBD2. Germline trimming cut 6 bases from V and 13 bases from J; bases unmatched to any gene: 9. Germline V lookup: CDR1 DFQATT, CDR2 SNEGSKA (reference sequence). This CDR3 has 11 residues. The CDR3 region has the DNA TGCAGTGCGCCACTAGCGGGTCAGGTGTACTTC. Translating gives CSAPLAGQVYF.

The rearrangement uses TRBV29-1 and TRBJ2-1; 13 positions agree with TRBD2. Per the germline V gene, CDR1 is SQVTM and CDR2 is ANQGSEA. The CDR3 has 15 residues. The V segment lost 4 bases and the J segment 9 bases; nucleotides outside the gene matches: 9. CDR3 region: CSVAPGLAGTGEQFF. The CDR3 DNA reads TGCAGCGTTGCGCCGGGACTAGCGGGGACGGGTGAGCAGTTCTTC.

The chain is built from TRBV2 and TRBJ2-5, with D possibly called TRBD1 or TRBD2 (5 bases each). The CDR3 length is 13 residues. The V gene's germline CDR1 is SNHLY and CDR2 FYNNEI. The V end lost 6 bases, the J end lost 4 bases, and 12 bases lay between the germline ends. Here the CDR3 DNA reads TGTGCCAGCAGCCCAGAGAGGGGAGAGACCCAGTACTTC. It codes for CASSPERGETQYF.